Each of the 26 T cell receptor beta chains below was sequenced from the same sample in a study of T cells in women clearing cervical HPV infection. Here immunoSEQ multiplex PCR was the method, and the copy in TCRdb shows in-frame clones only, minus some. Its table lists 30,000 to 45,000 clones. Sequencing input: blood buffy coat. These receptors originate from a woman between 18 and 70 years old with a cervical HPV16 infection that either progressed to CIN3+ or cleared (not recorded which).

This clone is identified as large from frequency. Read data end 3 residues before the CDR3 end; the end is taken from the germline J gene. Other DNA variants within this sample encode the same CDR3. This chain joins TRBV19 and TRBJ2-5; weak D call: TRBD2 (5 bases). Germline values: CDR1 LNHDA, CDR2 SQIVND (reference sequence). This CDR3 spans 16 amino acids. Trimming left V 0 bases short and J 1 base short, with 12 bases between. CDR3 DNA, as far as it was read: TGTGCCAGTAGTATAGATCTATCCAGCGGCCAAGAGACC. This encodes CASSIDLSSGQET. The whole CDR3 sequence reads CASSIDLSSGQETQYF.

The sequenced CDR3 bases are TGTGCCAGCAGCGAGACAGGGGGCAGTCGTCAGCCC. This codes for CASSETGGSRQP. The entire CDR3 sequence reads CASSETGGSRQPQHF. The chain combines TRBV2 with TRBJ1-5, with TRBD1 matching over 10 bases. With the read ending 3 residues before the CDR3 end, the germline J gene is used to fill in that end. The CDR3 length is 15 residues. CDR1 and CDR2 from the germline V gene are SNHLY and FYNNEI. The trim removed 6 bases at V and 6 bases at J, leaving 8 bases unmatched. Variable domain in full (rest from reference TRBV2 and TRBJ1-5): EPEVTQTPSHQVTQMGQEVILRCVPISNHLYFYWYRQILGQKVEFLVSFYNNEISEKSEIFDDQFSVERPDGSNFTLKIRSTKLEDSAMYFCASSETGGSRQPQHFGDGTRLSIL.

Details on this clone: The CDR3 extends 3 residues past the end of the read, so its final part is completed from the germline J gene. The gene calls are TRBV20-1 and TRBJ2-7; D is unresolved. The CDR3 totals 14 residues. V dropped 3 bases and J dropped 3 bases, with 15 bases sitting between them. Per the germline V gene, CDR1 is DFQATT and CDR2 is SNEGSKA (reference sequence). CDR3 DNA, as far as it was read: TGCAGTGCTAGGGCAAGTACAGATTTCTACGAG. It is translated as CSARASTDFYE. The complete CDR3 reads CSARASTDFYEQYF.

As concerns this clone: Coverage ceases 3 residues before the CDR3 finishes, and the germline J gene fills in the end. The chain recombines TRBV11-2 with TRBJ1-1; D perhaps matches TRBD1 (5 bases). The CDR3 has 15 amino acids. V gave up 3 bases and J gave up 1 base, with 12 bases separating them. Germline V gene sequence: CDR1 SGHAT, CDR2 FQNNGV. The part of the CDR3 DNA that was read is TGTGCCAGCAGCTTGGCAGGGTCGGGGAACACTGAA. Protein product: CASSLAGSGNTE. The whole CDR3 is CASSLAGSGNTEAFF.

On this clone itself: Sequencing ends 3 residues short of the CDR3 end; the germline J gene provides the rest. V usage is TRBV30 and J usage is TRBJ2-2; tentative D call: TRBD2 (6 bases). The CDR3 contains 13 residues. Germline V gene lookup returns CDR1 GTSNPN and CDR2 SVGIG (reference sequence). Incomplete CDR3 DNA: TGTGCCTGGAGTGCGGGGGATAATTCACCG. Protein: CAWSAGDNSP. The whole CDR3 protein reads CAWSAGDNSPLFF.

For this clone: The CDR3 is cut off 3 residues early in the read; its end comes from the germline J gene. The rearrangement links TRBV24-1 to TRBJ2-7, with no clear D. Looked up from germline, CDR1 is KGHDR and CDR2 is SFDVKD. CDR3 length: 15 residues. The V end lost 4 bases, the J end lost 2 bases, and 14 bases lay between the germline ends. The CDR3 reads CATSDPGRPPYEQYF. The part of the CDR3 DNA that was read is TGTGCCACCAGTGACCCCGGCAGGCCCCCCTACGAG.

About this clone: The CDR3 end lies 3 residues beyond the end of the read and is filled in from the germline J gene. The chain couples TRBV5-1 to TRBJ1-2; possible D gene TRBD1, 6 bases. Looked up from germline, CDR1 is SGHRS and CDR2 is YFSETQ. This CDR3 is 14 amino acids long. With 0 bases removed from V and 4 bases from J, the gap between germline ends came to 10 bases. The CDR3 bases that were read are TGCGCCAGCAGCTTGGGGACAGCTAGCTATGGC. It codes for CASSLGTASYG. In full, the CDR3 is CASSLGTASYGYTF.

In regard to this clone: The read is 3 residues too short to cover the CDR3 end, so that end is filled in from the germline J gene. The chain joins TRBV6-2 or TRBV6-3 to TRBJ2-7, with D possibly being TRBD1 (6 bases). Germline V CDR1 and CDR2: MNHEY, SVGEGT. The V end was cut by 7 bases, the J end by 2 bases, with 15 bases between. This CDR3 comprises 14 residues. The CDR3 loop reads CASTLGGPPYEQYF. The CDR3 bases that were read are TGTGCCAGCACCCTAGGGGGACCTCCCTACGAG.

Concerning this clone: Coverage ceases 3 residues before the CDR3 finishes, and the germline J gene fills in the end. The chain combines TRBV19 with TRBJ1-4, with TRBD1 matching 10 bases. V shed 3 bases, J shed 3 bases, and the junction held 10 bases outside the gene matches. The CDR3 contains 18 residues. Germline CDR1 and CDR2: LNHDA and SQIVND (reference sequence). The CDR3 DNA, read in part, is TGTGCCAGTAGTATGACCGGGACAGGGGTTAGAGCTAATGAAAAA. Its translation is CASSMTGTGVRANEK. The full CDR3 sequence reads CASSMTGTGVRANEKLFF.

In the case of this clone: With the read ending 3 residues before the CDR3 end, the germline J gene is used to fill in that end. The chain links TRBV2 to TRBJ2-6; D is possibly TRBD1 or TRBD2 (5 bases each). Germline CDR1 reads SNHLY; CDR2 reads FYNNEI. With 6 bases removed from V and 2 bases from J, the gap between germline ends came to 8 bases. CDR3 size: 14 residues. The part of the CDR3 DNA that was read is TGTGCCAGCAGGCGAGGGGCTGGGGCCAACGTC. Residues: CASRRGAGANV. The CDR3 as a whole reads CASRRGAGANVLTF.

A note on this clone: The observed sequence ends 3 residues before the CDR3 terminus, with the missing tail filled in from the germline J gene. V is TRBV19 and J is TRBJ2-3, with D unclear. This CDR3 region has 13 residues. The germline gives CDR1 LNHDA, CDR2 SQIVND (reference sequence). V lost 7 bases and J lost 3, with 11 bases in between. Partial CDR3 DNA: TGTGCCAGTACAGGTCCGTTGACAGATACG. This encodes CASTGPLTDT. The whole CDR3 reads CASTGPLTDTQYF. Using reference TRBV19 and TRBJ2-3 for the parts outside the CDR3, the full variable domain is DGGITQSPKYLFRKEGQNVTLSCEQNLNHDAMYWYRQDPGQGLRLIYYSQIVNDFQKGDIAEGYSVSREKKESFPLTVTSAQKNPTAFYLCASTGPLTDTQYFGPGTRLTVL.

As to this clone: The missing CDR3 end, 3 residues past where the read stops, is filled in from the germline J gene. This chain connects TRBV10-1 to TRBJ2-7; D call uncertain. V was clipped by 6 bases and J by 3 bases, with 18 bases between them. Germline V CDR1 and CDR2: WNHNN, SYGVQD (reference sequence). There are 15 residues in the CDR3. The part of the CDR3 DNA that was read is TGCGCCAGCAGCGCACCCAGGTATCGGAACTACGAG. This codes for CASSAPRYRNYE. The full CDR3 protein reads CASSAPRYRNYEQYF.

With respect to this clone: The read falls 3 residues short of the CDR3 end, and the missing part is taken from the germline J gene. V and J are TRBV7-9 and TRBJ2-3; D might be TRBD1 (5 bases). Per the germline V gene, CDR1 is SEHNR and CDR2 is FQNEAQ (reference sequence). This CDR3 spans 15 amino acids. The CDR3 bases that were read are TGTGCCAGCAGCCCCCTTAGGGGATCCGAAGAGACG. Protein product: CASSPLRGSEET. The CDR3 in its entirety is CASSPLRGSEETQYF.

As for this clone: The CDR3 is cut off 3 residues early in the read; its end comes from the germline J gene. V gene TRBV2 combines with J gene TRBJ1-2, with D tentatively TRBD1 (6 bases). The length of the CDR3 is 16 residues. The germline CDR1 and CDR2 sequences are SNHLY and FYNNEI. The covered CDR3 bases are TGTGCCAGCAGCGAGACAGGACTAGCGGGAGTCGGGGAC. This codes for CASSETGLAGVGD. The entire CDR3 protein is CASSETGLAGVGDYTF.

Of note for this clone: The read halts 3 residues ahead of the CDR3 end, with the missing end drawn from the germline J gene. The chain recombines TRBV7-9 with TRBJ2-1, with TRBD2 matching 9 bases. The length of the CDR3 is 14 residues. Germline V gives CDR1 SEHNR, CDR2 FQNEAQ (reference sequence). J gave up 6 bases and V 5 bases, and 5 bases lay outside the gene matches. CDR3 in amino acids: CASSPLAGSNEQFF. Partial CDR3 DNA: TGTGCCAGCAGCCCGCTAGCGGGGAGCAATGAG.

As for this clone: The read terminates 3 residues ahead of where the CDR3 ends, so the germline J gene completes it. The chain links TRBV6-2 or TRBV6-3 to TRBJ2-2, with 10 bases fitting TRBD1. J lost 6 bases, V lost 5 bases, and 9 bases had no gene match. Germline V lookup: CDR1 MNHEY, CDR2 SVGEGT. The CDR3 totals 16 residues. Partial CDR3 DNA: TGTGCCAGCAGTCTTACGGGGGACAGGGGTCCCGGGGAG. Translation gives CASSLTGDRGPGE. The CDR3 reads in full as CASSLTGDRGPGELFF.

For this clone: The read halts 3 residues ahead of the CDR3 end, with the missing end drawn from the germline J gene. V is TRBV29-1 and J is TRBJ1-2; tentative D call: TRBD1 (5 bases). The germline V gene encodes CDR1 SQVTM and CDR2 ANQGSEA. The CDR3 sequence is 14 residues long. V lost 8 bases and J lost 1, with 17 bases in between. CDR3 loop: CSLTPTADNYGYTF. CDR3 DNA, as far as it was read: TGCAGCCTAACGCCGACAGCTGATAACTATGGC.

Details on this clone: Coverage ceases 3 residues before the CDR3 finishes, and the germline J gene fills in the end. The rearrangement links TRBV7-1 to TRBJ2-3; 13 nucleotides align to TRBD2. TRBV7-1 is placed among ORFs of uncertain function. This CDR3 comprises 21 residues. The ends lost 3 bases at V and 8 bases at J; junction bases unmatched: 23. This CDR3 is CASSSTLGVGTGLAGDLTQYF. The CDR3 DNA, read in part, is TGTGCCAGCAGCTCTACCCTAGGGGTAGGGACAGGACTAGCGGGAGACCTTACG.

Partial CDR3 DNA: TGTGCCAGCAGCAAAGGACAGGGTAATGAAAAA. Translation: CASSKGQGNEK. The whole CDR3 protein reads CASSKGQGNEKLFF. This chain connects TRBV13 to TRBJ1-4; 8 nucleotides agree with TRBD1. Read sequence stops 3 residues before the CDR3 end, and the germline J gene provides the missing end. The CDR3 is 14 amino acids. V trimming: 5 bases; J trimming: 4 bases; junction bases outside the gene matches: 3. CDR1 is PRHDT, CDR2 FYEKMQ, per germline (reference sequence).

Concerning this clone itself: The read ends 3 residues before the CDR3 terminus; that terminus is restored from the germline J gene. The gene calls are TRBV5-1 and TRBJ1-2, with 7 bases aligning to TRBD1. V shed 0 bases and J 3 bases; nucleotides not matched to a gene: 2. Germline CDR1 is SGHRS and CDR2 is YFSETQ. CDR3 length: 14 residues. CDR3 sequence: CASSLEGTDYGYTF. CDR3 bases read: TGCGCCAGCAGCTTGGAGGGGACAGACTATGGC.

Comment on this clone: The read terminates 3 residues ahead of where the CDR3 ends, so the germline J gene completes it. V and J are TRBV11-2 and TRBJ2-7; D gene ambiguous. There are 14 residues in the CDR3. The germline V gene encodes CDR1 SGHAT and CDR2 FQNNGV. V was shortened by 0 bases and J by 3 bases, with 9 bases between the two germline ends. The covered CDR3 bases are TGTGCCAGCAGCTTAGATAGGGTATACTACGAG. Amino acid sequence: CASSLDRVYYE. The whole CDR3 protein is CASSLDRVYYEQYF.

As for this clone: The observed sequence ends 3 residues before the CDR3 terminus, with the missing tail filled in from the germline J gene. This rearrangement joins TRBV5-4 to TRBJ2-1, with 9 bases aligning to TRBD1. J was trimmed by 4 bases and V by 4 bases; bases with no gene match: 6. Looked up from germline, CDR1 is SGHNT and CDR2 is YYREEE (reference sequence). CDR3 size: 15 residues. CDR3 region: CASSGGQGPYNEQFF. The part of the CDR3 DNA that was read is TGTGCCAGCAGCGGGGGACAGGGACCGTACAATGAG. Filled out from reference TRBV5-4 and TRBJ2-1, the complete variable domain reads ETGVTQSPTHLIKTRGQQVTLRCSSQSGHNTVSWYQQALGQGPQFIFQYYREEENGRGNFPPRFSGLQFPNYSSELNVNALELDDSALYLCASSGGQGPYNEQFFGPGTRLTVL.

Regarding this clone: With the read ending 3 residues before the CDR3 end, the germline J gene is used to fill in that end. The chain joins TRBV19 to TRBJ2-5, with 9 bases that match TRBD1. From germline, CDR1 is LNHDA and CDR2 SQIVND (reference sequence). Germline trimming cut 3 bases from V and 5 bases from J; bases unmatched to any gene: 7. The CDR3 is 15 residues long. CDR3 bases read: TGTGCCAGTAGTATGGTGACAGGGGGGGTGGAGACC. It codes for CASSMVTGGVET. The full-length CDR3 reads as CASSMVTGGVETQYF.

As concerns this clone: Coverage ceases 3 residues before the CDR3 finishes, and the germline J gene fills in the end. The chain joins TRBV7-2 to TRBJ2-1; D might be TRBD2 (5 bases). There are 14 residues in the CDR3. V gave up 4 bases and J gave up 7 bases, with 14 bases separating them. CDR1 is SGHTA and CDR2 is FQGNSA in the germline V gene. The CDR3 spells CASSSFHPGNEQFF. Incomplete CDR3 DNA: TGTGCCAGCAGCTCCTTTCACCCGGGGAATGAG.

According to its frequency, this clone is medium-sized. The missing CDR3 end, 3 residues past where the read stops, is filled in from the germline J gene. Other nucleotide sequences in the sample specify the same CDR3. The chain uses TRBV18 and TRBJ1-6, with 9 bases lining up with TRBD1. The germline V gene has CDR1 KGHSH and CDR2 LQKENI. CDR3 size: 15 residues. Germline trimming cut 3 bases from V and 9 bases from J; bases unmatched to any gene: 6. This chain's CDR3 is CASSPGQGDISPLHF. CDR3 DNA (partial): TGTGCCAGCTCACCGGGACAGGGAGATATTTCACCC.

Comment on this clone: With the read ending 3 residues before the CDR3 end, the germline J gene is used to fill in that end. The chain is built from TRBV19 and TRBJ1-2; D gene unclear. CDR1 and CDR2 (germline): LNHDA, SQIVND (reference sequence). The CDR3 totals 15 residues. CDR3 in amino acids: CASSGAAGAPGTYTF. The CDR3 bases that were read are TGTGCCAGTAGTGGAGCGGCGGGAGCACCAGGTACC.